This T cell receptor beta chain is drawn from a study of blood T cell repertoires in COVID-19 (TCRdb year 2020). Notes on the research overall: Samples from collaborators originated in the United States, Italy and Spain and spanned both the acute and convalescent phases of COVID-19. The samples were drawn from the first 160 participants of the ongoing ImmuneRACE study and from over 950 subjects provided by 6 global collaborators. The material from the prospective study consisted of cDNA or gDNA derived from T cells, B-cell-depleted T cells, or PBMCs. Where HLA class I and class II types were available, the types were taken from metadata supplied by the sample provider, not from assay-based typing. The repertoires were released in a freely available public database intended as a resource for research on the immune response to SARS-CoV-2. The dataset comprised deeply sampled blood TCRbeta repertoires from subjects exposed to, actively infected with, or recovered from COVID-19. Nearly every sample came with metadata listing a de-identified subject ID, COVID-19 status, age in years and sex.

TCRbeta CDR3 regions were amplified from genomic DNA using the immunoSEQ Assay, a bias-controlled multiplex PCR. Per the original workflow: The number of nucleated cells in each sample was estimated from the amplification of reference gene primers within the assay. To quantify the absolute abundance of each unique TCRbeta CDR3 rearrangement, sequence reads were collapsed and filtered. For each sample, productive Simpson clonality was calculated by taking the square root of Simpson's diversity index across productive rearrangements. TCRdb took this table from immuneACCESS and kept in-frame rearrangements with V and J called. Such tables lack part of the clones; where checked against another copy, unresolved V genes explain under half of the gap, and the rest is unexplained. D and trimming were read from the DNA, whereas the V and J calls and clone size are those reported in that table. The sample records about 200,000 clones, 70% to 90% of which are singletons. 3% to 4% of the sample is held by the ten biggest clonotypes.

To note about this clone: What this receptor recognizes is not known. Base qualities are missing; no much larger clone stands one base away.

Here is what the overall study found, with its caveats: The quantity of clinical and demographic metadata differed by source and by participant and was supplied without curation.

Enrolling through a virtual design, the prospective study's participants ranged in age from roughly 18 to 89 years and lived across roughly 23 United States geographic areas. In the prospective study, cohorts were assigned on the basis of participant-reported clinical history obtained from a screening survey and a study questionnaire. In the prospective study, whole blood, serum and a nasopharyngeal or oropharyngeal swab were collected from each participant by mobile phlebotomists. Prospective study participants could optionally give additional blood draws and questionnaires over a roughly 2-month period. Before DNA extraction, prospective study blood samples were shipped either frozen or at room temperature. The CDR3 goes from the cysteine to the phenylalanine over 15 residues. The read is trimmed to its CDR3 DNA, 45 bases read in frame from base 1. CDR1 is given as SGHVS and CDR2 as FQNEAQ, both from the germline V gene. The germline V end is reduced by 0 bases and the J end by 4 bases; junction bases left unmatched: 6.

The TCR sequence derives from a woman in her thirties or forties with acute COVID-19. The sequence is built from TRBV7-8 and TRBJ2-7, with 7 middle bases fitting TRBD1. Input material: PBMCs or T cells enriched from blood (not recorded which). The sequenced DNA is TGTGCCAGCAGCTTAGCCGCGACAGGGACGTACGAGCAGTACTTC. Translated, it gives CASSLAATGTYEQYF. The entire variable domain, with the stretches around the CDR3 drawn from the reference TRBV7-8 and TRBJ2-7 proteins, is GAGVSQSPRYKVAKRGQDVALRCDPISGHVSLFWYQQALGQGPEFLTYFQNEAQLDKSGLPSDRFFAERPEGSVSTLKIQRTQQEDSAVYLCASSLAATGTYEQYFGPGTRLTVT.